What follows is one T cell receptor beta chain and its context. Assay: immunoSEQ multiplex PCR; the TCRdb copy retains only in-frame clones and omits some. The table lists more than 55,000 clones, approximately 90% of them singletons. In germline, CDR1 is MNHEY, CDR2 SVGEGT. The CDR3 has 18 residues. V shed 4 bases and J 0 bases; nucleotides not matched to a gene: 9. The sample is drawn from a study of blood T cell repertoires in COVID-19. The Seattle patients joined while their infection was active and were tracked longitudinally afterward. The gene calls are TRBV6-2 or TRBV6-3 and TRBJ1-6, with TRBD1 identical over 7 bases. This TCR was sampled from a woman aged 55-69 years with COVID-19, enrolled during active disease. The sequenced material came from peripheral blood. This chain's CDR3 is CASSSLRTGSSYNSPLHF. In DNA form, the CDR3 reads TGTGCCAGCAGTTCCTTGAGGACAGGAAGCTCCTATAATTCACCCCTCCACTTT.